This passage covers 8 T cell receptor beta chains from one sample sequenced in a study of blood T cell repertoires in COVID-19. Here immunoSEQ multiplex PCR was the method, and the copy in TCRdb shows in-frame clones only, minus some. The sample gives approximately 170,000 clones, over 75% of which show up once; 13% is in the top ten. Specimen: peripheral blood. Source of these receptors: a man in his 70s who had recovered from COVID-19.

Of note for this clone: Other DNA sequences in this sample translate to the same CDR3. This chain connects TRBV3-1 (or the pseudogene TRBV3-2) to TRBJ1-2; tentatively, D is TRBD1 (5 bases). The CDR3 consists of 12 residues. Looked up from germline, CDR1 is LGHDT and CDR2 is YNNKEL (reference sequence). Trimming removed 5 bases from V and 4 bases from J, with 8 bases in between. The CDR3 sequence: CASSSRGYGYTF. Written as DNA, the CDR3 is TGTGCCAGCAGCAGTAGGGGCTATGGCTACACCTTC.

The chain joins TRBV6-5 to TRBJ1-4; 10 nucleotides agree with TRBD1. Trimming at V came to 8 bases and at J to 8 bases, leaving 2 bases not matched to a gene. The CDR3 runs to 12 residues. Germline lookup yields CDR1 MNHEY and CDR2 SVGAGI. CDR3 nucleotide sequence: TGTGCCAGCGGACAGGGGGACGAAAAACTGTTTTTT. This codes for CASGQGDEKLFF.

The V gene is TRBV2, the J gene TRBJ2-1; TRBD2 is a possible D gene (6 bases). The V end lost 4 bases, the J end lost 3 bases, and 13 bases lay between the germline ends. Looked up from germline, CDR1 is SNHLY and CDR2 is FYNNEI. This CDR3 region has 15 residues. DNA of the CDR3: TGTGCCAGCAGTGCGAACCTAGCGTTCTACAATGAGCAGTTCTTC. The encoded protein is CASSANLAFYNEQFF.

V is TRBV3-1 (or the pseudogene TRBV3-2) and J is TRBJ1-4; weak D call: TRBD1 (6 bases). This CDR3 spans 16 amino acids. The germline V and J ends were trimmed by 0 bases and 7 bases, with 15 bases remaining between them. Germline V gene data show CDR1 as LGHDT and CDR2 as YNNKEL (reference sequence). CDR3 coding DNA: TGTGCCAGCAGCCAAGATAGGGGGGGCTACGGTGAAAAACTGTTTTTT. Its protein is CASSQDRGGYGEKLFF.

V usage is TRBV9 and J usage is TRBJ2-4; 7 nucleotides align to TRBD2. The CDR3 spans 13 residues. V lost 5 bases, J lost 7 bases, and 6 bases stayed unmatched. CDR1 is SGDLS, CDR2 YYNGEE, per germline. The CDR3 DNA is TGTGCCAGCAGTTTGGGAGGGAGGAACATTCAGTACTTC. Translating it yields CASSLGGRNIQYF. The full variable domain, with the rest looked up from reference TRBV9 and TRBJ2-4, is DSGVTQTPKHLITATGQRVTLRCSPRSGDLSVYWYQQSLDQGLQFLIQYYNGEERAKGNILERFSAQQFPDLHSELNLSSLELGDSALYFCASSLGGRNIQYFGAGTRLSVL.

The chain couples TRBV27 to TRBJ2-7, with D uncertain. Trimming shortened V by 2 bases and J by 2 bases, and 16 bases separated the two germline ends. Germline V gene sequence: CDR1 MNHEY, CDR2 SMNVEV (reference sequence). CDR3 length equals 16 residues. This chain's CDR3 is CASSLTWSESTYEQYF. CDR3 nucleotides: TGTGCCAGCAGTTTAACATGGAGCGAATCCACCTACGAGCAGTACTTC.

This sequence joins TRBV6-2 or TRBV6-3 and TRBJ2-3; 9 bases align to TRBD2. With 2 bases clipped from V and 1 base from J, the junction kept 7 bases outside the gene matches. Germline CDR1 and CDR2: MNHEY and SVGEGT. The CDR3 covers 17 residues. CDR3 loop: CASSYPLAGERTDTQYF. CDR3 nucleotide sequence: TGTGCCAGCAGTTACCCGTTAGCGGGAGAGCGCACAGATACGCAGTATTTT.

V usage is TRBV7-3 and J usage is TRBJ2-1; TRBD2 aligns across 7 bases. The CDR3 spans 18 residues. After removal of 1 base from V and 0 bases from J, the junction contained 9 bases not matched to a gene. Germline V CDR1 and CDR2: SGHTA, FQGTGA. CDR3 region: CASSLRGGGGSSYNEQFF. The CDR3 DNA reads TGTGCCAGCAGCTTAAGGGGTGGCGGGGGAAGCTCCTACAATGAGCAGTTCTTC.